The T cell receptor beta chain described here comes from a study of blood T cells in healthy people across ages. A J-beta primer mix and a sample-barcoded 5' primer were used in a second PCR of roughly 7 to 12 cycles. One entry per CDR3 protein, called by TCRdb with MiXCR from the 5' RACE reads. The sample lists about 970,000 distinct CDR3 sequences, just over 50% occurring once. After removal of 6 bases from V and 5 bases from J, the junction contained 6 bases not matched to a gene. Germline lookup yields CDR1 SEHNR and CDR2 FQNEAQ (reference sequence). The CDR3 loop spans 14 amino acids. Caucasian, healthy and from Russia, the donors were aged between about 6 and 100. Concerning this clonotype itself: Its antigen remains unidentified.

General observations from the study: TCR beta diversity per million T cells fell roughly linearly with age. Shifts in expanded clonotypes may have been confounded by donor CMV status, which was unknown.

The chain couples TRBV7-9 to TRBJ2-3; 9 nucleotides match TRBD1. This TCR derives from a woman aged 55-75 years in good health. Material for sequencing was blood. The CDR3 loop is CASSSGQGIDTQYF. The CDR3 DNA follows: TGTGCCAGCAGTTCTGGACAGGGGATAGATACGCAGTATTTT.